This T cell receptor beta chain derives from a study of T cells in Graves' hyperthyroidism and ophthalmopathy. Study overall: Peripheral blood was obtained at initial diagnosis, preceding any treatment.

The trim removed 4 bases at V and 5 bases at J, leaving 8 bases unmatched. This CDR3 has 14 residues. Per germline, CDR1 SGHRS and CDR2 YFSETQ. RNA transcripts gave rise to amplified TCR beta CDR3 regions. In the first-round RT-PCR of the TCR CDR3, the HTBI primer set was used. TCRdb reanalysed the multiplex PCR reads using MiXCR and keeps one entry per CDR3 protein. The table has about 420,000 distinct CDR3 sequences, approximately 15% seen once. Over 18 months, lack of ophthalmopathy progression marked Graves' hyperthyroidism as stable. The hyperthyroidism was newly diagnosed and had lasted under 2 months; the patients were aged 18 to 65. A roughly 10 ml volume of fresh peripheral blood provided the PBMCs. This clonotype has a handful of counts.

The material sequenced was blood. This receptor was taken from a woman younger than 30 with Graves' hyperthyroidism. The chain employs TRBV5-1 and TRBJ1-2; 7 nucleotides agree with TRBD1. CDR3 sequence reads: CASSIGTAEYGYTF. CDR3 coding DNA: TGCGCCAGCAGCATTGGGACAGCCGAATATGGCTACACCTTC.